What follows is one T cell receptor beta chain and its context. What it recognizes is unknown. Profiling of TCR beta VDJ combinations and CDR3 sequences used genomic DNA as template. TCRdb reprocessed the reads with MiXCR, giving one entry per CDR3 protein. The sample records about 200,000 distinct CDR3 sequences, 60% to 80% being singletons. The source of the sample is a study of CD8+CD57+ T cells in acquired aplastic anemia. Study summary: The mean DNA yield obtained from sorted CD4+ and CD8+ cells came to 3 to 4 ug. Regarding the study as a whole: The number of CD8+ CDR3 sequences shared by patients and controls was under 35. No significant difference in CD8+ Simpson's diversity was found between patients and controls.

Patients chosen for sequencing had shown CD8+CD57+ cell expansion by flow cytometry. Germline lookup yields CDR1 LNHDA and CDR2 SQIVND (reference sequence). Trimming removed 5 bases from V and 7 bases from J, with 17 bases in between. CDR3 length: 14 amino acids. The chain joins TRBV19 to TRBJ2-5; tentatively, D is TRBD2 (6 bases). The TCR sequence derives from a human donor with aplastic anemia. The sample consisted of sorted CD4+, CD8+, or CD8+CD57+ T cells (not recorded which) from PBMCs. CDR3 DNA sequence: TGTGCCAGTAGTGCTTCTAGCGTAAGAGGGACCCAGTACTTC. This sequence encodes CASSASSVRGTQYF. Using reference TRBV19 and TRBJ2-5 for the parts outside the CDR3, the full variable domain is DGGITQSPKYLFRKEGQNVTLSCEQNLNHDAMYWYRQDPGQGLRLIYYSQIVNDFQKGDIAEGYSVSREKKESFPLTVTSAQKNPTAFYLCASSASSVRGTQYFGPGTRLLVL.